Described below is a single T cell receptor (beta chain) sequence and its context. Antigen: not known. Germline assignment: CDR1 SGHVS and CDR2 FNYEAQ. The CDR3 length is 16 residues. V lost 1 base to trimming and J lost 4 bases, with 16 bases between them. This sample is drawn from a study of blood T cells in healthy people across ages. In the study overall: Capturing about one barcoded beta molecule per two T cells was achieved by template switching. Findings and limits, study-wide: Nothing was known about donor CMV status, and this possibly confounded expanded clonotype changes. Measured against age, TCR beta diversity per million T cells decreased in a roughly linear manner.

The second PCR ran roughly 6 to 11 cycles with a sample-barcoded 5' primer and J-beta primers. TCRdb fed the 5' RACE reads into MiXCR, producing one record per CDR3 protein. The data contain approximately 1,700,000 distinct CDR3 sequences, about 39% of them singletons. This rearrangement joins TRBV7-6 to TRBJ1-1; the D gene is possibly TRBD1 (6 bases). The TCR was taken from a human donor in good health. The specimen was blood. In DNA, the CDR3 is TGTGCCAGCAGCTTAGGCTGGGGGCGGGGGCCCACTGAAGCTTTCTTT. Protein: CASSLGWGRGPTEAFF.